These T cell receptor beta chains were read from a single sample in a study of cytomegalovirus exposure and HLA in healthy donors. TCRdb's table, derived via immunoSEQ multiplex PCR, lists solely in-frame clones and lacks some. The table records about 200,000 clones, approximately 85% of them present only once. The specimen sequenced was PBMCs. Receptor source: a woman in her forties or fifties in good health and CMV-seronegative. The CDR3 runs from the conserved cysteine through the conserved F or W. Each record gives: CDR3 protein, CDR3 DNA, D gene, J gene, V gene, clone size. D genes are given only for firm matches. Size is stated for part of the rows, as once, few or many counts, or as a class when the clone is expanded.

CDR3 protein: CASSLVSRGLEDEQYF
CDR3 DNA: TGTGCCAGCAGTTTGGTTAGCAGGGGGCTTGAGGACGAGCAGTACTTC
D gene: TRBD1
J gene: TRBJ2-7
V gene: TRBV28
clone size: once

CDR3 protein: CASSLQGANTEAFF
CDR3 DNA: TGTGCCAGCAGCTTGCAAGGGGCGAACACTGAAGCTTTCTTT
D gene: NA
J gene: TRBJ1-1
V gene: TRBV5-5
clone size: NA

CDR3 protein: CASTGGNTGELFF
CDR3 DNA: TGTGCCAGTACCGGGGGGAACACCGGGGAGCTGTTTTTT
D gene: NA
J gene: TRBJ2-2
V gene: TRBV19
clone size: NA

CDR3 protein: CASSLLDRPNYGYTF
CDR3 DNA: TGTGCCAGCAGCCTACTTGACAGGCCTAACTATGGCTACACCTTC
D gene: NA
J gene: TRBJ1-2
V gene: TRBV11-2
clone size: NA

CDR3 protein: CASSRRTSGRAVLQETQYF
CDR3 DNA: TGTGCCAGCAGCCGACGGACTAGCGGGAGGGCCGTTTTGCAAGAGACCCAGTACTTC
D gene: TRBD2
J gene: TRBJ2-5
V gene: TRBV7-2
clone size: NA

CDR3 protein: CASSVASGRGETQYF
CDR3 DNA: TGTGCCAGCAGCGTAGCTAGCGGGAGGGGGGAGACCCAGTACTTC
D gene: TRBD2
J gene: TRBJ2-5
V gene: TRBV9
clone size: NA

CDR3 protein: CASSVGGRILYEQYF
CDR3 DNA: TGTGCCAGCAGCGTTGGAGGTCGGATACTCTACGAGCAGTACTTC
D gene: NA
J gene: TRBJ2-7
V gene: TRBV9
clone size: NA

CDR3 protein: CASSLGTSGPSYEQYF
CDR3 DNA: TGTGCCAGCTCACTCGGGACTAGCGGTCCTTCCTACGAGCAGTACTTC
D gene: TRBD2
J gene: TRBJ2-7
V gene: TRBV18
clone size: NA

CDR3 protein: CASRTTRLAGVYNEQFF
CDR3 DNA: TGCGCCAGCAGAACAACCAGACTAGCGGGAGTCTACAATGAGCAGTTCTTC
D gene: TRBD2
J gene: TRBJ2-1
V gene: TRBV4-1
clone size: NA

CDR3 protein: CASSSGLAGANEQFF
CDR3 DNA: TGTGCCAGCAGCTCGGGACTAGCGGGAGCCAATGAGCAGTTCTTC
D gene: TRBD2
J gene: TRBJ2-1
V gene: TRBV7-9
clone size: NA

CDR3 protein: CASSDSPYSYNEQFF
CDR3 DNA: TGTGCCAGCAGTGACTCTCCGTACTCCTACAATGAGCAGTTCTTC
D gene: NA
J gene: TRBJ2-1
V gene: TRBV6-4
clone size: NA

CDR3 protein: CASSLTSVNNEQFF
CDR3 DNA: TGTGCCAGCAGTCTAACTAGCGTCAACAATGAGCAGTTCTTC
D gene: TRBD2
J gene: TRBJ2-1
V gene: TRBV28
clone size: NA

CDR3 protein: CASSLGLQGARYGYTF
CDR3 DNA: TGTGCCAGCAGCTTAGGACTTCAGGGGGCTCGTTATGGCTACACCTTC
D gene: TRBD1
J gene: TRBJ1-2
V gene: TRBV11-2
clone size: NA

CDR3 protein: CASADSSYNSPLHF
CDR3 DNA: TGCGCCAGCGCTGACAGCTCCTATAATTCACCCCTCCACTTT
D gene: NA
J gene: TRBJ1-6
V gene: TRBV5-1
clone size: NA

CDR3 protein: CAWSQVRGRQETQYF
CDR3 DNA: TGTGCCTGGAGCCAAGTAAGGGGGCGGCAAGAGACCCAGTACTTC
D gene: TRBD1
J gene: TRBJ2-5
V gene: TRBV30
clone size: NA

CDR3 protein: CASGTGTFSGNTIYF
CDR3 DNA: TGTGCCAGCGGGACAGGGACTTTTTCTGGAAACACCATATATTTT
D gene: TRBD1
J gene: TRBJ1-3
V gene: TRBV19
clone size: NA

CDR3 protein: CASSPFKASGATYEQYF
CDR3 DNA: TGTGCCAGTAGTCCATTTAAGGCTAGCGGGGCAACCTACGAGCAGTACTTC
D gene: TRBD2
J gene: TRBJ2-7
V gene: TRBV19
clone size: few

CDR3 protein: CASSRGVDARGAQYF
CDR3 DNA: TGCGCCAGCAGCCGGGGGGTTGATGCGCGGGGCGCGCAGTACTTC
D gene: TRBD2
J gene: TRBJ2-7
V gene: TRBV5-1
clone size: NA

CDR3 protein: CASTSDGTAGGEETQYF
CDR3 DNA: TGTGCCAGCACCTCGGACGGGACGGCGGGAGGTGAAGAGACCCAGTACTTC
D gene: TRBD2
J gene: TRBJ2-5
V gene: TRBV7-9
clone size: NA

CDR3 protein: CASSLGAGAYEQYF
CDR3 DNA: TGTGCCAGCAGCTTAGGAGCGGGGGCCTACGAGCAGTACTTC
D gene: TRBD2
J gene: TRBJ2-7
V gene: TRBV7-8
clone size: NA

CDR3 protein: CASSFRAGTSGSTQYF
CDR3 DNA: TGTGCCAGCAGCTTCCGAGCCGGGACTAGCGGGAGCACCCAGTACTTC
D gene: TRBD2
J gene: TRBJ2-5
V gene: TRBV7-8
clone size: NA

CDR3 protein: CATSRNSPGPAGGYTF
CDR3 DNA: TGTGCCACCAGCAGAAATTCTCCGGGCCCTGCGGGCGGCTACACCTTC
D gene: NA
J gene: TRBJ1-2
V gene: TRBV15
clone size: NA

CDR3 protein: CASSRAGGGPFYGYTF
CDR3 DNA: TGTGCCAGCTCGCGCGCTGGAGGGGGCCCCTTCTATGGCTACACCTTC
D gene: TRBD1
J gene: TRBJ1-2
V gene: TRBV18
clone size: NA

CDR3 protein: CASSFGGSRNNEQFF
CDR3 DNA: TGCGCCAGCAGCTTCGGCGGGAGCAGGAATAATGAGCAGTTCTTC
D gene: TRBD2
J gene: TRBJ2-1
V gene: TRBV5-1
clone size: once

CDR3 protein: CASSGEGGRGSNEQFF
CDR3 DNA: TGTGCCAGCAGTGGCGAGGGAGGGAGAGGGAGCAATGAGCAGTTCTTC
D gene: TRBD2
J gene: TRBJ2-1
V gene: TRBV6-4
clone size: few

CDR3 protein: CSSSSHSSYEQYF
CDR3 DNA: TGTTCCAGCAGCTCGCACTCTTCCTACGAGCAGTACTTC
D gene: NA
J gene: TRBJ2-7
V gene: TRBV7-9
clone size: once

CDR3 protein: CAWSRGTNEKLFF
CDR3 DNA: TGTGCCTGGAGCAGGGGAACTAATGAAAAACTGTTTTTT
D gene: NA
J gene: TRBJ1-4
V gene: TRBV30
clone size: few

CDR3 protein: CASSWGQGYGYTF
CDR3 DNA: TGTGCCAGCAGCTGGGGACAGGGATATGGCTACACCTTC
D gene: TRBD1
J gene: TRBJ1-2
V gene: TRBV7-9
clone size: NA

CDR3 protein: CASSPGLAGGPREQYF
CDR3 DNA: TGTGCCAGCAGCCCGGGACTAGCGGGAGGGCCGCGGGAGCAGTACTTC
D gene: TRBD2
J gene: TRBJ2-7
V gene: TRBV11-2
clone size: few

CDR3 protein: CASSVVGLAGKTYNEQFF
CDR3 DNA: TGTGCCAGCAGCGTAGTTGGACTAGCGGGGAAGACGTACAATGAGCAGTTCTTC
D gene: TRBD2
J gene: TRBJ2-1
V gene: TRBV9
clone size: NA

CDR3 protein: CASSPQGAAYGYTF
CDR3 DNA: TGTGCCAGCAGCCCCCAGGGGGCTGCCTATGGCTACACCTTC
D gene: TRBD1
J gene: TRBJ1-2
V gene: TRBV5-8
clone size: few

CDR3 protein: CASSLGRGAKNIQYF
CDR3 DNA: TGTGCCAGCAGTTTGGGCAGGGGGGCCAAAAACATTCAGTACTTC
D gene: TRBD1
J gene: TRBJ2-4
V gene: TRBV27
clone size: NA

CDR3 protein: CASAATELSYEQYF
CDR3 DNA: TGTGCCAGCGCCGCGACTGAACTTTCCTACGAGCAGTACTTC
D gene: NA
J gene: TRBJ2-7
V gene: TRBV5-6
clone size: NA

CDR3 protein: CASSVVPLLAGGSGELFF
CDR3 DNA: TGTGCCAGCAGTGTGGTTCCGTTGCTAGCGGGAGGATCCGGGGAGCTGTTTTTT
D gene: TRBD2
J gene: TRBJ2-2
V gene: TRBV6-4
clone size: NA